The 3 T cell receptor beta chains presented below share a single source sample, sequenced in a study of blood T cell repertoires in COVID-19. Libraries were prepared by immunoSEQ multiplex PCR; TCRdb keeps only in-frame clonotypes and omits some of them. This table has some 100,000 clones, around 88% appearing once. Sequences were obtained from peripheral blood. The origin of the receptors is a man aged 50-60 years with COVID-19, enrolled during active disease.

This chain uses TRBV7-9 with TRBJ2-3; D is unresolved. Trimming shortened V by 2 bases and J by 3 bases, and 3 bases separated the two germline ends. The CDR3 extends over 12 amino acids. Germline V CDR1 and CDR2: SEHNR, FQNEAQ (reference sequence). CDR3 region: CASSLLTDTQYF. The CDR3 coding sequence is TGTGCCAGCAGCTTACTGACAGATACGCAGTATTTT.

The rearrangement joins TRBV19 to TRBJ1-5, with 8 bases matching TRBD1. V lost 3 bases and J lost 2; bases outside the gene matches: 6. From germline, CDR1 is LNHDA and CDR2 SQIVND (reference sequence). There are 16 residues in the CDR3. This CDR3 is CASSIRTGGGNQPQHF. Written as DNA, the CDR3 is TGTGCCAGTAGTATTAGAACAGGGGGAGGCAATCAGCCCCAGCATTTT.

This clone was seen a single time. In DNA form, the CDR3 reads TGTGCCAGCAGCTTTACAGGGGCCGGGGAGCTGTTTTTT. Protein product: CASSFTGAGELFF. The chain recombines TRBV11-2 with TRBJ2-2, with 7 positions matching TRBD1. CDR3 length: 13 residues. The V segment lost 3 bases and the J segment 6 bases; nucleotides outside the gene matches: 1. CDR1 and CDR2 (germline): SGHAT, FQNNGV.